This TCR beta chain was obtained from a study of CD8 T cells in Susac syndrome. Study-level points and caveats: The CD4+ T cell repertoires that were profiled in Susac syndrome showed no clonal expansion.

For this clonotype: Antigen: not known.

Germline lookup yields CDR1 MDHEN and CDR2 SYDVKM. The junction had 7 bases not matched to a gene; V was cut back by 5 bases and J by 3 bases. There are 15 residues in the CDR3. Random hexamers primed reverse transcription of 0.5 to 1 ug RNA. immunoSEQ multiplex PCR amplified TCR beta CDR3 across 54 Vbeta, 13 Jbeta. MiXCR, run by TCRdb on the immunoSEQ multiplex PCR reads, gives a single entry per CDR3 protein. This sample has about 200,000 distinct CDR3 sequences, with about 91% found just once. Sequencing of TCR beta was performed on blood CD8+ T cells and on blood CD4+ T cells. Negative isolation yielded CD8+ and CD4+ T cells; FACS enriched TEMRA cells.

The chain is built from TRBV28 and TRBJ2-3, with 8 nucleotides matching TRBD1. The TCR was taken from a human donor with Susac syndrome. The specimen was CD4+ T cells from PBMCs. CDR3 sequence (DNA): TGTGCCAGCAGTCAGACAGGGGCCGGGACAGATACGCAGTATTTT. It translates to CASSQTGAGTDTQYF.